The sequence of this T cell receptor (beta chain) was determined in a study of blood T cells in healthy people across ages. General study results and limits: Older individuals had lower TCR beta diversity per million T cells (the decline was roughly linear).

Note on this clonotype: What it recognizes is unknown.

Each sample gave at least 7 million isolated PBMCs. The CDR3 consists of 14 residues. Trimming took 5 bases from V and 7 from J, leaving 18 bases between them. Alongside a J-beta primer mix, a sample-barcoded 5' primer served in a second PCR lasting roughly 7 to 11 cycles. In TCRdb, the 5' RACE reads were re-called with MiXCR into one record per CDR3 protein. This repertoire shows some 930,000 distinct CDR3 sequences, about 29% found once; its top ten account for more than 8.5%. This same sample was also taken into another study, of T cells of mothers and their children. Turning to that study: Each child gave 2.9 million or so TCR beta CDR3 reads (each mother, over 8.5 million). Across the analysis, no persistent microchimeric T cell clones were detected.

The gene calls are TRBV12-3 or TRBV12-4 and TRBJ2-7; tentatively, D is TRBD1 or TRBD2 (6 bases each). This clonotype was obtained from a woman aged 40 to 50 in good health. Sequenced sample: blood. The CDR3 reads CASSALERGEEQYF. CDR3 DNA: TGTGCCAGCAGTGCCCTGGAGAGGGGGGAGGAGCAGTACTTC.